The entry below gives a single T cell receptor beta chain sequence along with its context. Its antigen remains unidentified. Both 60 Vbeta primers and 13 Jbeta primers went into the PCR. Data came from immunoSEQ multiplex PCR; TCRdb stores just in-frame clones and leaves some out. The table includes 200,000 to 250,000 clones, 70% to 85% detected once. At sampling all donors were nominally healthy, likely with unrecorded immune exposures. The data stem from a study of cytomegalovirus exposure and HLA in healthy donors. Study findings and constraints: DRB1 had the most TCR associations and HLA-C the fewest, a later analysis found, with rates varying by HLA locus. Among donors in an Asian-associated ancestry cluster, a later analysis reportedly found fewer N-insertions than the approximately 700-donor mean. Available immune exposure information was restricted to CMV serostatus only.

The V gene end was trimmed by 1 base and the J gene end by 4 bases; junction bases not matched to a gene: 2. This CDR3 spans 15 amino acids. Germline assignment: CDR1 SEHNR and CDR2 FQNEAQ (reference sequence). The sequencing input was PBMCs. The chain combines TRBV7-9 with TRBJ2-3, with TRBD1 identical over 10 bases. The source of this sequence is a woman aged 60 to 75 in good health and CMV-seropositive. CDR3 sequence reads: CASSLVGQGPDTQYF. CDR3 sequence (DNA): TGTGCCAGCAGCTTAGTGGGACAGGGGCCAGATACGCAGTATTTT.